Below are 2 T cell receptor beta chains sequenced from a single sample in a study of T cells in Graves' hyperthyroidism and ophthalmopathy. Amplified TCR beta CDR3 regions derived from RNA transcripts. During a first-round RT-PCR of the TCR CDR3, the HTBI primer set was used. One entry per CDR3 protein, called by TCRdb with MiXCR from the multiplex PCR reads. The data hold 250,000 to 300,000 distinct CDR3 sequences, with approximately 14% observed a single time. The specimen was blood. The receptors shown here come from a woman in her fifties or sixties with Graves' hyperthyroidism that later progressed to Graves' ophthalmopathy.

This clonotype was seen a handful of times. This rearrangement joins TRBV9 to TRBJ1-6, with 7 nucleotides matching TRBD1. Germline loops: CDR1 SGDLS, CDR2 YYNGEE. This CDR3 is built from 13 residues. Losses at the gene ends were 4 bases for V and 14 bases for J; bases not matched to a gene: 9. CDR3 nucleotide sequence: TGTGCCAGCAGCCCTGGACAGGCCCGAACCCTCCACTTT. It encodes CASSPGQARTLHF.

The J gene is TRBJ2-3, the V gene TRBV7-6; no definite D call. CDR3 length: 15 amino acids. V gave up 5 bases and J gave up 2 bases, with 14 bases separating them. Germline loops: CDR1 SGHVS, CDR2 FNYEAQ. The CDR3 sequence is CASSRSPTFTDTQYF. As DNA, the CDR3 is TGTGCCAGCAGCAGATCCCCGACCTTCACAGATACGCAGTATTTT.